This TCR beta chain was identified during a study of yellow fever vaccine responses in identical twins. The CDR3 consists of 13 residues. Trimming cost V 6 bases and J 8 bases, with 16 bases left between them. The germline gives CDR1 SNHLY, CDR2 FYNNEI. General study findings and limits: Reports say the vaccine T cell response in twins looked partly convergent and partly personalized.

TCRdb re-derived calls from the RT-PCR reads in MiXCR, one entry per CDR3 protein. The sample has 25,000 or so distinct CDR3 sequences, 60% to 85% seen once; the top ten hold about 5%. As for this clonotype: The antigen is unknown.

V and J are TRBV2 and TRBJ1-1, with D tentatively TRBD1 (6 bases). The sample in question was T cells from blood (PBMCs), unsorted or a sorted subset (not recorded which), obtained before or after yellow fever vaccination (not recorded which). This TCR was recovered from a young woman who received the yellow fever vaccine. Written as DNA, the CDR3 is TGTGCCAGCAGATTACAGGGTCGCTTAGAAGCTTTCTTT. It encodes CASRLQGRLEAFF.